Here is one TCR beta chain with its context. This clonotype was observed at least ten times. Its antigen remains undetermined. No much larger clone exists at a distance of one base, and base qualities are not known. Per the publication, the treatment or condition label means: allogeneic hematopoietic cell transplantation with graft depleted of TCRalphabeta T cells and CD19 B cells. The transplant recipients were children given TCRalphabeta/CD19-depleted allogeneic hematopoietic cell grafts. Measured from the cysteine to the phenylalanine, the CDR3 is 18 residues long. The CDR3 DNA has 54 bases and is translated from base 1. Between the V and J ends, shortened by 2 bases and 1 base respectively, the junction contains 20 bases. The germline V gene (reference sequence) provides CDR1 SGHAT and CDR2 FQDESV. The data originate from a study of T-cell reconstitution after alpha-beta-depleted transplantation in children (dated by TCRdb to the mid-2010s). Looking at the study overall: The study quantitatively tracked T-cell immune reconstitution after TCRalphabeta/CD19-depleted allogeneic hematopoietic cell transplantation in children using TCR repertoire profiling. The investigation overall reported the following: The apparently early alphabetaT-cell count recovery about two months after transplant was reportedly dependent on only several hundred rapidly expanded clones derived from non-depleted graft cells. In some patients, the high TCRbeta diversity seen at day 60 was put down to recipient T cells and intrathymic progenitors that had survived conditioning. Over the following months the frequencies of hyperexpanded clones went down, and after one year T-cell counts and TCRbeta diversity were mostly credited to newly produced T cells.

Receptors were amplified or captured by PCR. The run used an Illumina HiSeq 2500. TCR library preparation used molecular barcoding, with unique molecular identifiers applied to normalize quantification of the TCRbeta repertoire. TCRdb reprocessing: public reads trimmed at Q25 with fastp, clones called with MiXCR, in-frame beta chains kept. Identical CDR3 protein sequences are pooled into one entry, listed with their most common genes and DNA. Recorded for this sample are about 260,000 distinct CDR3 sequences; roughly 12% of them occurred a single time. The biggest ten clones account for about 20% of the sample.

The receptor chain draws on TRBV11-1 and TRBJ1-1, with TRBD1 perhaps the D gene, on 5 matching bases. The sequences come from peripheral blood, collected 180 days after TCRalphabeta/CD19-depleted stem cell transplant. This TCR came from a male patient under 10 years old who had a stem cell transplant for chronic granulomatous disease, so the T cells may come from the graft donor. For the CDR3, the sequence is CASSLKGTLTEENTEAFF. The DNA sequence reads TGTGCCAGCAGCTTAAAAGGTACATTGACAGAGGAGAACACTGAAGCTTTCTTT.